This TCR beta chain emerged from a study of blood T cell repertoires in COVID-19. Study details: T cells, B-cell-depleted T cells, or PBMCs provided the cDNA or gDNA that served as material.

V shed 5 bases, J shed 2 bases, and the junction held 9 bases outside the gene matches. This CDR3 contains 16 residues. Germline CDR1 is SGHTA and CDR2 is FQGNSA. Sequenced by immunoSEQ multiplex PCR; TCRdb stores in-frame clones only, minus some. The table lists 90,000 or so clones, 89% of them singletons. Sequenced input: peripheral blood. The genes are TRBV7-2 and TRBJ2-1, with 7 bases that match TRBD2. The sequence came from a man between 60 and 75 years old with COVID-19, enrolled during active disease. The CDR3 bases are TGTGCCAGCAGCCCTAGTCTAGCGGAGGCCTACAATGAGCAGTTCTTC. It yields the protein CASSPSLAEAYNEQFF.